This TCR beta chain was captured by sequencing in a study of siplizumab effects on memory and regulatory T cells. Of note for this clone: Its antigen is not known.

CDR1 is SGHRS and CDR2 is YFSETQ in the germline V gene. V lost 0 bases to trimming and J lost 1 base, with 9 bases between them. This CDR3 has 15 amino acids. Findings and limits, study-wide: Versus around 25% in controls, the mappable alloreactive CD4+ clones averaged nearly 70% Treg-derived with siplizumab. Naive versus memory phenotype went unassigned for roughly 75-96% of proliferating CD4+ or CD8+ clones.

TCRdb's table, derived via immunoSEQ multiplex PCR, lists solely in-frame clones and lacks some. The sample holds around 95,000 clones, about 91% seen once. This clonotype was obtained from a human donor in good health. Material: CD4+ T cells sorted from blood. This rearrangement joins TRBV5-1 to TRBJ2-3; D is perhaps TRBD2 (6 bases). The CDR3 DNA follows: TGCGCCAGCAGCTTGGAGTCTAGCGGCACAGATACGCAGTATTTT. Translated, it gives CASSLESSGTDTQYF.